This TCR beta chain came from a study of blood T cell repertoires in COVID-19 (dated by TCRdb to 2019 to 2021). Notes on the research overall: Samples covering the acute and convalescent phases of COVID-19 were provided by collaborators in the United States, Italy and Spain. The material from the prospective study consisted of cDNA or gDNA derived from T cells, B-cell-depleted T cells, or PBMCs. Subjects who had been exposed to COVID-19, were actively infected with it, or had recovered from it provided the deeply sampled blood TCRbeta repertoires that made up the dataset. The repertoires were released in a freely available public database meant as a resource for research on the immune response to SARS-CoV-2. The samples were drawn from two sources: the first 160 participants of the ongoing ImmuneRACE study, and over 1,000 subjects contributed by 6 global collaborators. Sample metadata almost always included a de-identified subject ID, COVID-19 status, age in years and sex. HLA class I and class II types, where available, came from metadata supplied by the sample provider rather than from assay-based typing. General findings and caveats noted by the study authors: The quantity of clinical and demographic metadata differed by source and by participant and was supplied without curation.

V was cut back by 1 base and J by 1 base, leaving a gap of 5 bases between them. The germline V gene (reference sequence) provides CDR1 SGHKS and CDR2 YYEKEE. The CDR3 runs 13 residues from the cysteine to the phenylalanine. The only DNA kept is the CDR3, 39 bases in frame from the first base. Collaborating institutions collected whole blood in K2EDTA tubes following their own protocols. Collaborator samples were shipped for TCRbeta analysis as frozen whole blood, isolated PBMCs, or DNA extracted from either sample type. TCRbeta CDR3 regions were amplified from genomic DNA by means of the immunoSEQ Assay, a bias-controlled multiplex PCR. Regarding the original processing steps: Nucleated cell counts per sample were estimated from amplification of reference gene primers within the assay. To quantify the absolute abundance of each unique TCRbeta CDR3 rearrangement, sequence reads were collapsed and filtered. Productive Simpson clonality was computed per sample as the square root of Simpson's diversity index over productive rearrangements. The immuneACCESS repertoire file appears here via TCRdb, limited to in-frame rearrangements. These files lack a portion of the clones; in checked studies, under half of the deficit traces to unresolved V genes, and the cause of the others is not known. Clone size and V and J calls were adopted from that table, with D and trimming inferred from the DNA. The sample table shows about 220,000 clones, and more than 65% are seen once. The ten largest clonotypes hold around 3.5% of the sample.

This clone was counted a few times. Its binding antigen is unknown. No base quality information exists; no much larger clone differs at one position. This sequence uses TRBV5-5 and TRBJ1-2; the D gene remains uncertain. Sequenced sample: peripheral blood. This receptor was obtained from a woman of 80 years or more with acute or convalescent COVID-19. The CDR3 reads CASSLINNYGYTF. Here is the DNA: TGTGCCAGCAGCTTGATAAATAACTATGGCTACACCTTC.